Described below is a single T cell receptor beta chain sequence and its context. This sample was included in a study of human T cells and chemical hapten exposure. TCRdb ran MiXCR on the RACE reads and lists one entry per CDR3 protein. The sample contains 150,000 to 200,000 distinct CDR3 sequences, approximately 30% of which appear only once. Noted time point: patch test 3, about 24 weeks after DPC sensitization. Treatment denoted: therapeutic diphenylcyclopropenone sensitization with weekly scalp DPC. Losses at the gene ends were 2 bases for V and 6 bases for J; bases not matched to a gene: 18. Germline V gives CDR1 SGHDT, CDR2 YYEEEE. This CDR3 has 19 residues.

The specimen was whole blood, collected in connection with sensitization to the hapten diphenylcyclopropenone (DPC). V usage is TRBV5-6 and J usage is TRBJ2-1, with 9 nucleotides matching TRBD1. The source is a young woman with alopecia areata. Some clones in this sample may be carry-over from other donors' samples. This chain's CDR3 is CASSFALTLGGQGSNEQFF. CDR3 in DNA: TGTGCCAGCAGCTTTGCCCTAACTCTGGGTGGACAGGGGTCCAATGAGCAGTTCTTC.